The entry below describes one T cell receptor beta chain. Its binding antigen is unknown. The input lacks base qualities; no much larger clone sits a single base away. Sequencing took place on an Illumina HiSeq 2500. Quantitative 5'-RACE with molecular barcodes was used to prepare TCR beta libraries. Under the source paper's analysis protocol: A new computational method based on a probabilistic model of VDJ rearrangement was used to identify disease-linked TCR variants. The public sequencing data were trimmed at Q25 with fastp and processed into clonotypes with MiXCR by TCRdb, which kept only in-frame beta chains. Records with the same CDR3 protein are collapsed into one entry carrying the most frequent genes and DNA. The V and J calls here are based on TCRdb, not the publication. This sample has about 250,000 distinct CDR3 sequences in its table, and roughly 32% of those were observed once. The ten top clones hold about 4.2% of the sample.

CDR1 and CDR2 (LNHDA, SQIVND) derive from the germline V gene (reference sequence). Inclusive of the bounding cysteine and phenylalanine, the CDR3 is 14 residues long. Of all the DNA, just the CDR3 is kept, 42 bases in frame from base 1. V lost 4 bases and J lost 5 bases; the stretch between them is 15 bases long. This specimen comes from a study of CD8 T cells in ankylosing spondylitis (dated by TCRdb to 2015 to 2018). With regard to the full study: T cell receptor beta repertoires were profiled in healthy donors and ankylosing spondylitis patients so that disease-linked TCR variants could be found. The full study cohort comprised 20 to 30 ankylosing spondylitis patients and roughly 100 healthy donors. Samples of peripheral blood were taken, and for ankylosing spondylitis patients, synovial fluid was collected as well.

What the authors observed across the whole study: Blood from ankylosing spondylitis patients appeared to be characterized by a TCR beta motif made up of about 8 highly homologous amino acid variants. Some motif variants had previously been reported in the synovial fluid and blood of reactive arthritis patients, which suggests shared mechanisms of disease initiation. The disease-linked clones showed a CD8+ phenotype and occurred at relatively low frequencies in peripheral blood. The disease-linked clones were reported to be significantly enriched in matched synovial fluid samples from ankylosing spondylitis patients.

This clonotype was sampled from a male donor with ankylosing spondylitis or in good health (not recorded which). The sequenced sample was blood, either unsorted or a sorted T cell fraction (not recorded which). The chain is assembled from TRBV19 and TRBJ2-7, with an unclear D gene assignment. The CDR3 protein: CASSTRYGVDEQYF. The sequence in DNA is TGTGCCAGTAGTACCCGGTATGGGGTGGACGAGCAGTACTTC.